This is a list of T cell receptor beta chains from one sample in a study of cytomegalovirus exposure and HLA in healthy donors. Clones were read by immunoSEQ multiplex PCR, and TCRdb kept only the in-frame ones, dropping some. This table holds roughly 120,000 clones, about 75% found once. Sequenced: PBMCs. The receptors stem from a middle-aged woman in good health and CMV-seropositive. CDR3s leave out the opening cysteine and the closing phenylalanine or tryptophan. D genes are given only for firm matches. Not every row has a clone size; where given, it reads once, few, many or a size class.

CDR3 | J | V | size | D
ASSLIPQGDNIEQY | TRBJ2-7 | TRBV5-1 | once | .
ASSPGGLGNEQF | TRBJ2-1 | TRBV5-1 | . | .
ASSLRTSGGTTDTQY | TRBJ2-3 | TRBV5-1 | . | TRBD2
ASSYPGREQY | TRBJ2-7 | TRBV27 | . | .
ASSLAWQSNQPQH | TRBJ1-5 | TRBV7-8 | . | .
ASSQDAGAFGNEQF | TRBJ2-1 | TRBV4-3 | few | .
ASSVVVAGGGYT | TRBJ1-2 | TRBV9 | . | .
ASSEGRLAASGETQY | TRBJ2-5 | TRBV2 | . | TRBD2
ASSRQGPGDSPLH | TRBJ1-6 | TRBV7-6 | . | TRBD1
ASSVRGTGRDVSSYNSPLH | TRBJ1-6 | TRBV7-3 | . | TRBD1
ASSVDRENTEAF | TRBJ1-1 | TRBV28 | . | TRBD1
ASSPSALWDTQY | TRBJ2-3 | TRBV9 | . | .
ASSLDGRGGLNEQF | TRBJ2-1 | TRBV5-1 | . | TRBD2
ASSRGKGGALSTDTQY | TRBJ2-3 | TRBV4-2 | . | .
ASSLSREALNTEAF | TRBJ1-1 | TRBV27 | . | .
ASSKEAGSGYTIY | TRBJ1-3 | TRBV21-1 | . | .
ASRGHSTNEKLF | TRBJ1-4 | TRBV2 | . | .
ASSQDLARDSLLATNEKLF | TRBJ1-4 | TRBV4-3 | many | .
ASTGQRSYEQY | TRBJ2-7 | TRBV27 | once | TRBD1
SVYRGSNYGYT | TRBJ1-2 | TRBV29-1 | . | TRBD1
ASSLWIPSGSNQPQH | TRBJ1-5 | TRBV28 | few | .
ASSLASPGGNQPQH | TRBJ1-5 | TRBV7-3 | once | .
ASSFNRDSNQPQH | TRBJ1-5 | TRBV7-2 | . | .
ASSAFSGRGTDTQY | TRBJ2-3 | TRBV28 | few | TRBD2
ASSLVSGAAEAF | TRBJ1-1 | TRBV11-3 | . | .
ASSSLTSPLYNEQF | TRBJ2-1 | TRBV7-9 | . | .
ASSIRQGGTDTQY | TRBJ2-3 | TRBV5-1 | . | TRBD1
AWSRLYEQY | TRBJ2-7 | TRBV30 | . | .
ASIFRGQNIYEQY | . | TRBV5-6 | . | TRBD1
ASSLIGTSGSRETQY | TRBJ2-5 | TRBV5-6 | . | TRBD2
ASSQEVTDFSYNEQF | TRBJ2-1 | TRBV4-3 | . | .
ASSLRPPRVGNQPQH | TRBJ1-5 | TRBV28 | . | .
ASSLTTVPSTDTQY | TRBJ2-3 | TRBV27 | . | .